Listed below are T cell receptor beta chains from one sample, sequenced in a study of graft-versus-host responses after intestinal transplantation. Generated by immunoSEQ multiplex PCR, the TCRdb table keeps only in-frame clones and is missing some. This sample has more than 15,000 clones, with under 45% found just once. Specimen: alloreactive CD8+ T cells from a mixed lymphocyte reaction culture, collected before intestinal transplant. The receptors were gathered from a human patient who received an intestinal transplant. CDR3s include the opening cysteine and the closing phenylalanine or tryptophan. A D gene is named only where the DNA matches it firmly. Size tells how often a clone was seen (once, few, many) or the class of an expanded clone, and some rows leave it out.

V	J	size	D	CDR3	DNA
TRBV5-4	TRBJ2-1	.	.	CASSGPGEGVPNEQFF	TGTGCCAGCAGCGGACCCGGCGAGGGGGTCCCCAATGAGCAGTTCTTC
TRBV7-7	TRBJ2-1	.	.	CASSLGVGRDSYNEQFF	TGTGCCAGCAGCTTAGGCGTCGGACGAGATTCCTACAATGAGCAGTTCTTC
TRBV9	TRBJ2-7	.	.	CASSVALEPSYEQYF	TGTGCCAGCAGCGTAGCTTTAGAGCCGTCCTACGAGCAGTACTTC
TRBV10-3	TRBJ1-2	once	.	CAISGRGAALRSPLTANYGYTF	TGTGCCATCAGTGGCAGAGGGGCCGCCTTGAGATCCCCACTCACAGCTAACTATGGCTACACCTTC
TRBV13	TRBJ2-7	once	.	CASSLGPQGIYEQYF	TGTGCCAGCAGCTTAGGCCCCCAGGGAATCTACGAGCAGTACTTC
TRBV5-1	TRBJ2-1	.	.	CASTRQREQFF	TGCGCCAGCACCAGGCAGAGGGAGCAGTTCTTC
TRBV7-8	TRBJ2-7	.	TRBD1	CASSPVRGHLSYEQYF	TGTGCCAGCAGCCCAGTGAGGGGGCACCTCTCCTACGAGCAGTACTTC
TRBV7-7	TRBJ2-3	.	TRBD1	CASSLVRTGGMADTQYF	TGTGCCAGCAGCTTAGTTAGGACAGGGGGCATGGCAGATACGCAGTATTTT
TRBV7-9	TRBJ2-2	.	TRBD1	CASSHTITDRGPNTGELFF	TGTGCCAGCAGCCACACAATCACGGACAGGGGCCCGAACACCGGGGAGCTGTTTTTT
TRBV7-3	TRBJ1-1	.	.	CASSRGGDTEAFF	TGTGCCAGCAGTAGGGGGGGGGACACTGAAGCTTTCTTT
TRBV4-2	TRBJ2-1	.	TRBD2	CASSQDGGTSSDEQFF	TGTGCCAGCAGCCAAGACGGGGGGACTAGCAGCGATGAGCAGTTCTTC
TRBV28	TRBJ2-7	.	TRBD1	CASSSRDRVEYEQYF	TGTGCCAGCAGTTCACGGGACAGGGTGGAGTACGAGCAGTACTTC
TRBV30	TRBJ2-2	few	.	CAQLGRANTGELFF	TGTGCACAGTTAGGGAGAGCGAACACCGGGGAGCTGTTTTTT
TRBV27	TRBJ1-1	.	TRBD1	CASSWAGGSAEAFF	TGTGCCAGCAGTTGGGCAGGGGGCAGCGCCGAAGCTTTCTTT
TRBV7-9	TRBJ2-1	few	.	CASSQEVSPTLEQFF	TGTGCCAGCAGCCAAGAAGTTTCCCCCACGCTTGAGCAGTTCTTC
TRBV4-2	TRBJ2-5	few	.	CASSSRWGVKTQYF	TGTGCCAGCAGCTCCCGGTGGGGGGTCAAGACCCAGTACTTC
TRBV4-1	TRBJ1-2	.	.	CASSFRGSGFYGYTF	TGCGCCAGCAGCTTTCGGGGTTCGGGCTTTTATGGCTACACCTTC
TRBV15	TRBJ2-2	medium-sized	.	CATSREDRPGELFF	TGTGCCACCAGCAGAGAAGATAGGCCCGGGGAGCTGTTTTTT
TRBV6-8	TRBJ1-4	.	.	CASRTGGVKLFF	TGTGCCAGCAGGACAGGCGGTGTAAAACTGTTTTTT
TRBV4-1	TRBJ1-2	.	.	CASSQVALSYGYTF	TGCGCCAGCAGCCAAGTCGCACTGAGCTATGGCTACACCTTC
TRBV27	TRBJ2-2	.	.	CASSFLGGTGELFF	TGTGCCAGCAGTTTTTTAGGGGGCACCGGGGAGCTGTTTTTT
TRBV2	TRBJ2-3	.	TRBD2	CATTGLAGTDTQYF	TGTGCCACTACGGGACTAGCGGGCACAGATACGCAGTATTTT
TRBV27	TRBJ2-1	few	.	CASSWDTPNEQFF	TGTGCCAGCAGTTGGGACACACCCAATGAGCAGTTCTTC
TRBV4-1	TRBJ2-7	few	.	CASSQDPGVGGEQYF	TGCGCCAGCAGCCAAGATCCCGGAGTAGGAGGAGAGCAGTACTTC
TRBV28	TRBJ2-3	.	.	CASSDDWGRVRTDTQYF	TGTGCCAGCAGCGACGACTGGGGACGGGTAAGAACAGATACGCAGTATTTT
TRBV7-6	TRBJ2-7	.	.	CASSLGTEGSYEQYF	TGTGCCAGCAGCCTGGGTACCGAGGGGTCCTACGAGCAGTACTTC
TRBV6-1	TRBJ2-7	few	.	CASGSYEQYF	TGTGCCAGCGGGTCCTACGAGCAGTACTTC
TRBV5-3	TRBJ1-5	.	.	CASSLYGVYQPQHF	TGTGCCAGCAGCTTGTACGGGGTGTACCAGCCCCAGCATTTT
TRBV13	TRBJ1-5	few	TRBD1	CASSRGQGALPQHF	TGTGCCAGCAGCCGGGGACAGGGGGCTTTGCCCCAGCATTTT
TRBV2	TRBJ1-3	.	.	CASSNRRSGNTIYF	TGTGCCAGCAGTAATCGGCGCTCTGGAAACACCATATATTTT
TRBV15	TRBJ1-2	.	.	CATSMDSDVPLYGYTF	TGTGCCACCAGCATGGACAGCGACGTTCCCCTTTATGGCTACACCTTC
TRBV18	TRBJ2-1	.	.	CASSLGRTQFF	TGTGCCAGCTCACTCGGCCGGACCCAGTTCTTC
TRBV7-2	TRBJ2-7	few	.	CASSQGQTDYEQYF	TGCGCCAGCAGCCAAGGACAGACTGATTACGAGCAGTACTTC
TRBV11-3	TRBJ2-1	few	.	CASSSWDAGSNEQFF	TGTGCCAGCAGCTCTTGGGACGCTGGGAGCAATGAGCAGTTCTTC
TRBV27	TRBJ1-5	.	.	CASSPGTVNQPQHF	TGTGCCAGCAGCCCCGGGACGGTGAATCAGCCCCAGCATTTT
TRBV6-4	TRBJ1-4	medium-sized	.	CASSDLPGEKLFF	TGTGCCAGCAGTGACCTACCAGGTGAAAAACTGTTTTTT
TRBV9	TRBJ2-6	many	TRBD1	CASSNGQGVKGGANVLTF	TGTGCCAGCAGCAACGGACAGGGGGTTAAGGGTGGGGCCAACGTCCTGACTTTC
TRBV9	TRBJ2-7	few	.	CASTLVEGGASGHYEQYF	TGTGCCAGCACCCTGGTAGAGGGGGGAGCATCGGGGCACTACGAGCAGTACTTC
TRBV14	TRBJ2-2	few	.	CASSQAGQPGELFF	TGTGCCAGCAGCCAAGCAGGGCAGCCCGGGGAGCTGTTTTTT
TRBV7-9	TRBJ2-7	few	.	CASSADYEQYF	TGTGCCAGCAGCGCCGACTACGAGCAGTACTTC
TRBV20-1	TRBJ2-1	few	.	CSARRAIEQFF	TGCAGTGCTAGGAGGGCGATTGAGCAGTTCTTC
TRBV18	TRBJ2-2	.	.	CASSPSVLPNTGELFF	TGTGCCAGCTCACCCTCGGTACTACCGAACACCGGGGAGCTGTTTTTT
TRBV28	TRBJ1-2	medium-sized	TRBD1	CASIDRANYGYTF	TGTGCCAGCATTGACAGGGCTAACTATGGCTACACCTTC
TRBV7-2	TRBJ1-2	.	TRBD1	CASSAVKTGSSYTF	TGTGCCAGCAGCGCCGTCAAGACAGGGAGTAGCTACACCTTC
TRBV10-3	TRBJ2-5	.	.	CASSENPSHLEETQYF	TGTGCCAGCAGTGAAAACCCCTCGCACCTGGAAGAGACCCAGTACTTC
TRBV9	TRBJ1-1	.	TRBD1	CASTEGGQMNTEAFF	TGTGCCAGCACGGAGGGGGGACAGATGAACACTGAAGCTTTCTTT